These 17 T cell receptor beta chains came from one sample sequenced in a study of blood T cell repertoires in COVID-19. Repertoires were generated with immunoSEQ multiplex PCR, while TCRdb's copy carries only in-frame clones and drops some. The top ten clones hold about 1.9% of a sample with around 190,000 clones, 70% to 90% of them seen once. Source material: peripheral blood. Every receptor here comes from a man aged 18 to 30 who had recovered from COVID-19.

V gene TRBV21-1 combines with J gene TRBJ2-2; the table's D call, TRBD1, was not checked against the DNA. TRBV21-1 constitutes a pseudogene. This CDR3 has 16 amino acids. The CDR3 region is CASSRPGTGNTGELFF. Here the CDR3 DNA reads TGTGCCAGCAGCAGACCCGGGACAGGGAACACCGGGGAGCTGTTTTTT.

This sequence joins TRBV27 and TRBJ2-7, with 15 bases identical to TRBD2. Germline trimming cut 6 bases from V and 5 bases from J; bases unmatched to any gene: 11. Per the germline V gene, CDR1 is MNHEY and CDR2 is SMNVEV (reference sequence). The CDR3 length is 17 residues. The CDR3 DNA follows: TGTGCCAGCAGCCACGGGACTAGCGGGAGGCCCTGGGACGAGCAGTACTTC. It is translated as CASSHGTSGRPWDEQYF.

The rearrangement uses TRBV4-3 and TRBJ1-1, with no clear D. V was clipped by 1 base and J by 3 bases, with 6 bases between them. Germline CDR1 LGHNA, CDR2 YSLEER. This CDR3 contains 13 residues. This CDR3 is CASSQGGHTEAFF. Here the CDR3 DNA reads TGCGCCAGCAGCCAAGGAGGGCACACTGAAGCTTTCTTT.

The chain joins TRBV20-1 to TRBJ2-3; TRBD2 is a possible D gene (5 bases). Germline CDR1 DFQATT, CDR2 SNEGSKA (reference sequence). The CDR3 sequence is 15 residues long. Trimming removed 3 bases at V and 2 bases at J, with 15 bases between. The CDR3 region is CSASLVPGNTDTQYF. The CDR3 DNA follows: TGCAGTGCTAGTTTGGTTCCGGGGAACACAGATACGCAGTATTTT.

The chain has TRBV5-1 and TRBJ2-1, with 8 nucleotides matching TRBD2. The CDR3 has 16 amino acids. Germline V gives CDR1 SGHRS, CDR2 YFSETQ. Unmatched junction bases numbered 9, after V lost 0 bases and J lost 7 bases. Written as DNA, the CDR3 is TGCGCCAGCAGCTTGGGGCCGCAGCGGGAGACTAATGAGCAGTTCTTC. This codes for CASSLGPQRETNEQFF.

V is TRBV11-2 and J is TRBJ2-7, with 9 bases lining up with TRBD2. This CDR3 contains 16 residues. V shed 0 bases and J 4 bases; nucleotides not matched to a gene: 7. The germline CDR1 and CDR2 sequences are SGHAT and FQNNGV. The CDR3 sequence: CASSLDRASGKYEQYF. The CDR3 bases are TGTGCCAGCAGCTTAGATAGGGCTAGCGGGAAATACGAGCAGTACTTC.

The rearrangement uses TRBV23-1 and TRBJ1-5; D not certain. TRBV23-1 is filed as an ORF, its function uncertain. Trimming removed 7 bases at V and 3 bases at J, with 16 bases between. CDR3 length equals 15 residues. For the CDR3, the DNA is TGCGCCAGCACCTATGGACGGACTATCAATCAGCCCCAGCATTTT. As protein: CASTYGRTINQPQHF.

This chain uses TRBV3-1 (or the pseudogene TRBV3-2) with TRBJ1-2, with D tentatively TRBD1 (5 bases). Trimming took off 0 bases at V and 1 base at J, with 12 bases between the two ends. CDR3 length equals 16 residues. Germline V CDR1 and CDR2: LGHDT, YNNKEL (reference sequence). The CDR3 sequence: CASSQDGAAYNYGYTF. The CDR3 DNA is TGTGCCAGCAGCCAAGATGGGGCAGCTTATAACTATGGCTACACCTTC.

This clone was observed once. The chain combines TRBV6-2 or TRBV6-3 with TRBJ1-2; 7 bases line up with TRBD1. Unmatched junction bases numbered 4, after V lost 5 bases and J lost 4 bases. Germline CDR1 and CDR2: MNHEY and SVGEGT. The CDR3 sequence is 13 residues long. The CDR3: CASSQTGSYGYTF. CDR3 nucleotides: TGTGCCAGCAGTCAGACAGGGAGCTATGGCTACACCTTC.

V usage is TRBV4-2 and J usage is TRBJ2-5, with a tentative D call TRBD2 (5 bases). The length of the CDR3 is 14 residues. Trimming removed 5 bases from V and 4 bases from J, with 14 bases in between. Looked up from germline, CDR1 is LGHNA and CDR2 is YNFKEQ. This chain's CDR3 is CASSNFREIETQYF. The CDR3 DNA reads as TGTGCCAGCAGCAATTTCCGGGAAATAGAGACCCAGTACTTC.

V and J are TRBV19 and TRBJ1-1; a possible D gene is TRBD1 (5 bases). Germline V CDR1 and CDR2: LNHDA, SQIVND (reference sequence). Trimming stripped 7 bases from V and 0 bases from J, with 9 bases between. The CDR3 has 13 residues. The CDR3 sequence is CASMGGLNTEAFF. As DNA, the CDR3 is TGTGCCAGTATGGGGGGATTGAACACTGAAGCTTTCTTT. Variable domain in full (rest from reference TRBV19 and TRBJ1-1): DGGITQSPKYLFRKEGQNVTLSCEQNLNHDAMYWYRQDPGQGLRLIYYSQIVNDFQKGDIAEGYSVSREKKESFPLTVTSAQKNPTAFYLCASMGGLNTEAFFGQGTRLTVV.

The chain has TRBV5-1 and TRBJ2-7; TRBD1 aligns across 9 bases. There are 14 residues in the CDR3. Germline V lookup: CDR1 SGHRS, CDR2 YFSETQ. V was clipped by 4 bases and J by 1 base; unmatched bases: 3. The DNA of the CDR3 is TGCGCCAGCAGCCGGGACAGGGTGTCCTACGAGCAGTACTTC. Translating gives CASSRDRVSYEQYF.

This clone was recorded once. The chain joins TRBV7-2 to TRBJ1-1; no clear D. The germline V and J ends were trimmed by 4 bases and 2 bases, with 8 bases remaining between them. The germline gives CDR1 SGHTA, CDR2 FQGNSA. This CDR3 has 13 residues. CDR3 region: CASSYEVNTEAFF. The CDR3 DNA reads TGTGCCAGCAGCTATGAGGTAAACACTGAAGCTTTCTTT.

This chain uses TRBV6-5 with TRBJ2-7, with 12 bases lining up with TRBD1. V was pared by 4 bases and J by 9 bases, with 10 bases of the junction left unmatched. From germline, CDR1 is MNHEY and CDR2 SVGAGI. This CDR3 comprises 15 residues. CDR3 residues: CASSSPGQGAKGQYF. In DNA form, the CDR3 reads TGTGCCAGCAGTTCGCCGGGACAGGGGGCAAAGGGGCAGTACTTC.

The genes are TRBV11-3 and TRBJ2-1; tentatively, D is TRBD1 (6 bases). The CDR3 has 16 amino acids. V lost 4 bases, J lost 2 bases, and 15 bases lay in between. Germline V gene sequence: CDR1 SGHNT, CDR2 YENEEA. The CDR3 reads CASSSGDGGPYNEQFF. The CDR3 DNA reads as TGTGCCAGCAGCTCTGGTGATGGGGGCCCCTACAATGAGCAGTTCTTC.

J is TRBJ2-3 and V is TRBV29-1, with D possibly TRBD2 on 5 matching bases. The V gene lost 2 bases and the J gene lost 6 bases, with 9 bases spanning the gap. CDR1 is SQVTM, CDR2 ANQGSEA, per germline. This CDR3 has 12 residues. The CDR3 bases are TGCAGCGTTGAAAGGCGGGTGGATACGCAGTATTTT. Amino acid sequence: CSVERRVDTQYF.

The V gene is TRBV19, the J gene TRBJ2-3; 7 nucleotides match TRBD2. This CDR3 is 16 amino acids long. Germline CDR1 LNHDA, CDR2 SQIVND (reference sequence). V lost 3 bases, J lost 2 bases, and 8 bases stayed unmatched. The CDR3 region has the DNA TGTGCCAGTAGTATTAACAGCGGGATCCCCACAGATACGCAGTATTTT. It is translated as CASSINSGIPTDTQYF. Drawing the rest from reference TRBV19 and TRBJ2-3, the complete variable domain is DGGITQSPKYLFRKEGQNVTLSCEQNLNHDAMYWYRQDPGQGLRLIYYSQIVNDFQKGDIAEGYSVSREKKESFPLTVTSAQKNPTAFYLCASSINSGIPTDTQYFGPGTRLTVL.